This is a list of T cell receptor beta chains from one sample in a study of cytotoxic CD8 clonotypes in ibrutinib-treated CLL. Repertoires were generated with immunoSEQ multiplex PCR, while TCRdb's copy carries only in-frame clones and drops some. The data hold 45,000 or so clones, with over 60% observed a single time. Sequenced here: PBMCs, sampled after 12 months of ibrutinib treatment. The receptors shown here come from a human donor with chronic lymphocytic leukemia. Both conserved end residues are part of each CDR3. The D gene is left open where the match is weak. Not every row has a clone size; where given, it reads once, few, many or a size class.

CDR3nt: TGTGCCAGCTCACCCCCGAGGACAGGACAAAACACCGGGGAGCTGTTTTTT; CDR3aa: CASSPPRTGQNTGELFF; j_gene: TRBJ2-2; abundance: -; d_gene: TRBD1; v_gene: TRBV18
CDR3nt: TGCGCCAGCAGCCGGGAAACGGGAGCTTCTAAGTATGAGCAGTTCTTC; CDR3aa: CASSRETGASKYEQFF; j_gene: TRBJ2-1; abundance: -; d_gene: -; v_gene: TRBV5-1
CDR3nt: TGTGCTAGTGGTTTGGCCCGTGGCGGAGCCCAAGAGACCCAGTACTTC; CDR3aa: CASGLARGGAQETQYF; j_gene: TRBJ2-5; abundance: -; d_gene: -; v_gene: TRBV12-5
CDR3nt: TGTGCCAGCAGCTTAGCCTCCCTAAAGGGTACAGCCAAAAACATTCAGTACTTC; CDR3aa: CASSLASLKGTAKNIQYF; j_gene: TRBJ2-4; abundance: -; d_gene: -; v_gene: TRBV7-9
CDR3nt: TGTGCCAGCAGCTTGGAGGGGGGACCCTACAATGAGCAGTTCTTC; CDR3aa: CASSLEGGPYNEQFF; j_gene: TRBJ2-1; abundance: -; d_gene: -; v_gene: TRBV11-2
CDR3nt: TGCGCCAGCAGCTTAGCGGGAGAAGATACGCAGTATTTT; CDR3aa: CASSLAGEDTQYF; j_gene: TRBJ2-3; abundance: -; d_gene: TRBD2; v_gene: TRBV5-1
CDR3nt: TGTGCCAGCAGCCCGAGCCCGACAGTTTATTACGAGCAGTACTTC; CDR3aa: CASSPSPTVYYEQYF; j_gene: TRBJ2-7; abundance: -; d_gene: -; v_gene: TRBV9
CDR3nt: TGTGCCAGCAGCTTAGGACTTCCGTCCTACGAGCAGTACTTC; CDR3aa: CASSLGLPSYEQYF; j_gene: TRBJ2-7; abundance: -; d_gene: -; v_gene: TRBV11-3
CDR3nt: TGTGCCAGCAGCTTAGGGGCGGGAGTGGTTAATGAGCAGTTCTTC; CDR3aa: CASSLGAGVVNEQFF; j_gene: TRBJ2-1; abundance: -; d_gene: TRBD2; v_gene: TRBV7-2
CDR3nt: TGTGCCAGCAGTGAAGCGCTTCGAGGAAACACCATATATTTT; CDR3aa: CASSEALRGNTIYF; j_gene: TRBJ1-3; abundance: few; d_gene: -; v_gene: TRBV6-1
CDR3nt: TGTGCCAGCAGCTTGGAAGAGGTTCCAAGGGGCTACACCTTC; CDR3aa: CASSLEEVPRGYTF; j_gene: TRBJ1-2; abundance: -; d_gene: -; v_gene: TRBV5-4
CDR3nt: TGTGCCAGCAGCTTAGCGACGTACGAGCAGTACTTC; CDR3aa: CASSLATYEQYF; j_gene: TRBJ2-7; abundance: -; d_gene: -; v_gene: TRBV7-8
CDR3nt: TGCAGCGCTTTACAGGGAGGTTTCTATGGCTACACCTTC; CDR3aa: CSALQGGFYGYTF; j_gene: TRBJ1-2; abundance: -; d_gene: -; v_gene: TRBV29-1
CDR3nt: TGTGCCTGGAGTGTCCGGACTAGCGGGGTAAATGGGGAGCAGTTCTTC; CDR3aa: CAWSVRTSGVNGEQFF; j_gene: TRBJ2-1; abundance: -; d_gene: TRBD2; v_gene: TRBV30
CDR3nt: TGTGCCAGCAGCTTGGCTAGCGCGGGCACAGATACGCAGTATTTT; CDR3aa: CASSLASAGTDTQYF; j_gene: TRBJ2-3; abundance: -; d_gene: -; v_gene: TRBV5-4
CDR3nt: TGTGCCAGCAGCGGACTAGCCCAGATATCTGAGCAGTTCTTC; CDR3aa: CASSGLAQISEQFF; j_gene: TRBJ2-1; abundance: -; d_gene: TRBD2; v_gene: TRBV2
CDR3nt: TGCGCCAGCAGCTTGGATCCCCAGCGGGAGGGCCGAAATACGCAGTATTTT; CDR3aa: CASSLDPQREGRNTQYF; j_gene: TRBJ2-3; abundance: -; d_gene: TRBD2; v_gene: TRBV5-1
CDR3nt: TGCGCCAGCAGCCAAACACAGGGGCTGGGGACCCAGTACTTC; CDR3aa: CASSQTQGLGTQYF; j_gene: TRBJ2-5; abundance: -; d_gene: TRBD1; v_gene: TRBV4-1
CDR3nt: TGTGCCAGCACAGAGACGGCGGGCTATGGCTACACCTTC; CDR3aa: CASTETAGYGYTF; j_gene: TRBJ1-2; abundance: medium-sized; d_gene: -; v_gene: TRBV18
CDR3nt: TGTGCCGGTGCGGGTAGGACCGGGGAGCTGTTTTTT; CDR3aa: CAGAGRTGELFF; j_gene: TRBJ2-2; abundance: -; d_gene: -; v_gene: TRBV11-3
CDR3nt: TGTGCCAGCAAGGGACAGGGGGCGAGAACTGAAGCTTTCTTT; CDR3aa: CASKGQGARTEAFF; j_gene: TRBJ1-1; abundance: -; d_gene: TRBD1; v_gene: TRBV2
CDR3nt: TGCGCCAGCAGCTTGGAGGGAGGCTCCACAGATACGCAGTATTTT; CDR3aa: CASSLEGGSTDTQYF; j_gene: TRBJ2-3; abundance: few; d_gene: -; v_gene: TRBV5-1
CDR3nt: TGTGCCAGCTCACCACCGAGGACAGGGTTAGGGATCTATGGCTACACCTTC; CDR3aa: CASSPPRTGLGIYGYTF; j_gene: TRBJ1-2; abundance: -; d_gene: TRBD1; v_gene: TRBV18
CDR3nt: TGTGCCAGCAGCTCCCCGGGAGGCCCTAATCAGCCCCAGCATTTT; CDR3aa: CASSSPGGPNQPQHF; j_gene: TRBJ1-5; abundance: -; d_gene: -; v_gene: TRBV4-2
CDR3nt: TGTGCCAGCAGCTCCACACCCGGGACTAGCGTCATAGATACGCAGTATTTT; CDR3aa: CASSSTPGTSVIDTQYF; j_gene: TRBJ2-3; abundance: -; d_gene: TRBD2; v_gene: TRBV5-8
CDR3nt: TGTGCCGGGGGCGGGACGTCAATTTTCTCCTACAATGAGCAGTTCTTC; CDR3aa: CAGGGTSIFSYNEQFF; j_gene: TRBJ2-1; abundance: -; d_gene: -; v_gene: TRBV30
CDR3nt: TGTGCCAGCAGTTTTTTAGGGGGGGAAAATACGCAGTATTTT; CDR3aa: CASSFLGGENTQYF; j_gene: TRBJ2-3; abundance: -; d_gene: -; v_gene: TRBV25-1
CDR3nt: TGTGCCAGCTCAGTGGACTCTGGGGCCAACGTCCTGACTTTC; CDR3aa: CASSVDSGANVLTF; j_gene: TRBJ2-6; abundance: -; d_gene: -; v_gene: TRBV18
CDR3nt: TGTGCCTGGAAGGACAGGGGTTGGACAGATACGCAGTATTTT; CDR3aa: CAWKDRGWTDTQYF; j_gene: TRBJ2-3; abundance: -; d_gene: TRBD1; v_gene: TRBV30
CDR3nt: TGTGCCAGCAGGACAAAGCGCGGGGGGTGGCATGGCTACACCTTC; CDR3aa: CASRTKRGGWHGYTF; j_gene: TRBJ1-2; abundance: -; d_gene: -; v_gene: TRBV6-5
CDR3nt: TGTGCCTGCAGTGAACCGACTAGCGGGAGGGCGAACACCGGGGAGCTGTTTTTT; CDR3aa: CACSEPTSGRANTGELFF; j_gene: TRBJ2-2; abundance: once; d_gene: TRBD2; v_gene: TRBV2
CDR3nt: TGTGCCAGCAGTTACTCGGACCCTGCTGATGGAAACACCATATATTTT; CDR3aa: CASSYSDPADGNTIYF; j_gene: TRBJ1-3; abundance: -; d_gene: -; v_gene: TRBV6-5
CDR3nt: TGCAGCGTTGATGCGGGACCTGACACAGATACGCAGTATTTT; CDR3aa: CSVDAGPDTDTQYF; j_gene: TRBJ2-3; abundance: -; d_gene: -; v_gene: TRBV29-1
CDR3nt: TGTGCCAGCAGCCAGAACCCGAACACTGAAGCTTTCTTT; CDR3aa: CASSQNPNTEAFF; j_gene: TRBJ1-1; abundance: few; d_gene: -; v_gene: TRBV4-2
CDR3nt: TGTGCCAGCAGTTCCGGGACAGGAGGAACCTACGAGCAGTACTTC; CDR3aa: CASSSGTGGTYEQYF; j_gene: TRBJ2-7; abundance: few; d_gene: TRBD1; v_gene: TRBV27
CDR3nt: TGTGCCAGCAGCAACCGACGGAGACGAGGCTCTCCCGATTCCTATGGCTACACCTTC; CDR3aa: CASSNRRRRGSPDSYGYTF; j_gene: TRBJ1-2; abundance: -; d_gene: -; v_gene: TRBV21-1
CDR3nt: TGTGCCAGCAGCTACGACAGTAACACTGAAGCTTTCTTT; CDR3aa: CASSYDSNTEAFF; j_gene: TRBJ1-1; abundance: -; d_gene: -; v_gene: TRBV5-5
CDR3nt: TGTGCCAGCAGCTTGGGACAGGGTTCCAGGGGTGAGCAGTTCTTC; CDR3aa: CASSLGQGSRGEQFF; j_gene: TRBJ2-1; abundance: -; d_gene: TRBD1; v_gene: TRBV11-3
CDR3nt: TGTGCCAGCAGCTCCCCTCCGCGCAGGGGGCAATCAAAAAACATTCAGTACTTC; CDR3aa: CASSSPPRRGQSKNIQYF; j_gene: TRBJ2-4; abundance: -; d_gene: TRBD1; v_gene: TRBV7-9
CDR3nt: TGTGCCAGCAGCTTGGATCTTTTTATCTCCTACGAGCAGTACTTC; CDR3aa: CASSLDLFISYEQYF; j_gene: TRBJ2-7; abundance: -; d_gene: -; v_gene: TRBV7-2
CDR3nt: TGTGCCAGCTCACCACTTGGGAGCACAGATACGCAGTATTTT; CDR3aa: CASSPLGSTDTQYF; j_gene: TRBJ2-3; abundance: -; d_gene: -; v_gene: TRBV18
CDR3nt: TGTGCCAGCAGAAGATCGGTGTCTGAAGCTTTCTTT; CDR3aa: CASRRSVSEAFF; j_gene: TRBJ1-1; abundance: once; d_gene: -; v_gene: TRBV6-5
CDR3nt: TGTGCCAGCAGCTTTGGACTAGCGGGGATAGAGACCCAGTACTTC; CDR3aa: CASSFGLAGIETQYF; j_gene: TRBJ2-5; abundance: -; d_gene: TRBD2; v_gene: TRBV11-2
CDR3nt: TGTGCCAGTAGGGACAGGGCCCTTTACAATGAGCAGTTCTTC; CDR3aa: CASRDRALYNEQFF; j_gene: TRBJ2-1; abundance: -; d_gene: TRBD1; v_gene: TRBV19
CDR3nt: TGCGCCAGCAGTCACCCTCTAAGGTTGGGGATCACTTCCTACGAGCAGTACTTC; CDR3aa: CASSHPLRLGITSYEQYF; j_gene: TRBJ2-7; abundance: -; d_gene: -; v_gene: TRBV23-1
CDR3nt: TGTGCCAGCAGTTTATGGAAGGCTAGGGACAGGAAAAGAAACACCATATATTTT; CDR3aa: CASSLWKARDRKRNTIYF; j_gene: TRBJ1-3; abundance: -; d_gene: TRBD1; v_gene: TRBV28